This T cell receptor (beta chain) was captured in a study of blood T cell repertoires in COVID-19. Background on the study: Collection of acute and convalescent COVID-19 samples took place in the United States, Italy and Spain. Sources were T cells, B-cell-depleted T cells, or PBMCs; the material itself was cDNA or gDNA.

Per the original data handling: Estimation of nucleated cell counts relied on the amplification of reference gene primers. The method was immunoSEQ multiplex PCR; TCRdb's version includes in-frame clones alone and lacks a portion of them. The V and J calls and clone size were taken over from that table, and D and trimming were inferred from the DNA. In the table there are about 250,000 clones, approximately 86% of which are singletons. Trimming removed 10 bases from V and 2 bases from J, with 19 bases in between. Germline V gives CDR1 SGDLS, CDR2 YYNGEE. The CDR3 loop spans 15 amino acids. This TCR was recovered from a man older than 75 with acute or convalescent COVID-19. What was sequenced was peripheral blood. This rearrangement joins TRBV9 to TRBJ1-5, with unresolved D. DNA for the CDR3: TGTGCCCGGTTGATTGTCGGCGGGCGCAATCAGCCCCAGCATTTT. It translates to CARLIVGGRNQPQHF.